This T cell receptor beta chain was recorded in a study of response to subunit inactivated influenza vaccine. The study's findings and limits: Each seasonal influenza vaccination recruits few new T cells, the authors suggested.

V was cut by 0 bases and J by 2 bases, with 15 bases left in between. The germline CDR1 and CDR2 sequences are DFQATT and SNEGSKA (reference sequence). The CDR3 totals 16 residues. This clonotype was detected only a few times. The antigen is not known. Each CDR3 protein is one row after TCRdb ran MiXCR on the RT-PCR reads. The sample lists about 240,000 distinct CDR3 sequences, roughly an eighth occurring once. The sequencing used non-naive T cells sorted from PBMCs, collected less than 15 days before vaccination. The J gene is TRBJ2-3, the V gene TRBV20-1, with D tentatively TRBD1 (6 bases). The receptor was isolated from a man aged 50 to 59 who received an inactivated influenza vaccine. This CDR3 is CSARDPRTAPTDTQYF. CDR3 nucleotides: TGCAGTGCTAGAGATCCTCGGACAGCACCCACAGATACGCAGTATTTT.